This is a list of T cell receptor beta chains from one sample in a study of blood T cells in healthy people across ages. Via MiXCR, TCRdb re-called the 5' RACE reads, giving one row per CDR3 protein. The profile shows hundreds of thousands of distinct CDR3 sequences, about 48% of them singletons. Sequencing was carried out using blood. The receptors stem from a man aged 25-45 years in good health. Each CDR3 is given with its conserved first and last residue. D genes are given only for firm matches. Size values are once, few and many counts, or a class for expanded clones, and some rows have none.

j_gene,d_gene,v_gene,abundance,CDR3aa,CDR3nt
TRBJ2-1,TRBD2,TRBV7-3,few,CASSRGLAGYNEQFF,TGTGCCAGCAGCCGTGGACTAGCGGGGTACAATGAGCAGTTCTTC
TRBJ2-2,NA,TRBV5-4,NA,CASSGINQGANTGELFF,TGTGCCAGCAGCGGGATTAATCAGGGCGCGAACACCGGGGAGCTGTTTTTT
TRBJ2-5,NA,TRBV4-2,many,CASSQDRSRETQYF,TGTGCCAGCAGCCAAGATCGGTCTCGAGAGACCCAGTACTTC
TRBJ2-7,NA,TRBV27,many,CASSLGENYEQYF,TGTGCCAGCAGTTTGGGGGAGAACTACGAGCAGTACTTC
TRBJ2-3,TRBD2,TRBV10-2,NA,CASAITSGRTDTQYF,TGCGCCAGCGCTATAACTAGCGGGCGCACAGATACGCAGTATTTT
TRBJ1-6,NA,TRBV13,many,CASSLGFGTGGGSPLHF,TGTGCCAGCAGCTTAGGTTTCGGGACGGGGGGAGGTTCACCCCTCCACTTT
TRBJ1-2,TRBD1,TRBV5-1,NA,CASSLPTGENNYGYTF,TGCGCCAGCAGCCTACCGACAGGGGAGAATAACTATGGCTACACCTTC
TRBJ2-5,NA,TRBV20-1,NA,CSASFPGLSETQYF,TGCAGTGCTAGCTTTCCAGGGCTTTCGGAGACCCAGTACTTC
TRBJ2-7,TRBD2,TRBV7-2,NA,CASSPRSSGPYEQYF,TGTGCCAGCAGCCCCCGTTCTAGCGGGCCCTACGAGCAGTACTTC
TRBJ2-3,TRBD1,TRBV7-3,few,CASSSGGSDTQYF,TGTGCCAGCAGCTCAGGGGGATCAGATACGCAGTATTTT
TRBJ1-2,NA,TRBV6-1,NA,CASSETLGDYGYTF,TGTGCCAGCAGTGAAACGTTGGGGGACTATGGCTACACCTTC
TRBJ2-5,TRBD1,TRBV5-1,once,CASKTGNQETQYF,TGCGCCAGCAAGACAGGGAACCAAGAGACCCAGTACTTC
TRBJ1-1,TRBD1,TRBV20-1,NA,CSARDEGTGNTEAFF,TGCAGTGCTAGAGATGAGGGGACAGGGAACACTGAAGCTTTCTTT
TRBJ1-2,NA,TRBV7-9,NA,CASSLAPGQQLYGYTF,TGTGCCAGCAGCTTAGCCCCAGGACAGCAGCTCTATGGCTACACCTTC
TRBJ2-5,NA,TRBV12-3/TRBV12-4,NA,CASSLRLPGETQYF,TGTGCCAGCAGTTTACGGCTCCCCGGGGAGACCCAGTACTTC
TRBJ1-5,NA,TRBV7-2,NA,CASSLLTDSRNQPQHF,TGTGCCAGCAGCTTACTAACGGACAGCCGGAATCAGCCCCAGCATTTT
TRBJ1-4,NA,TRBV6-5,few,CASSRGLNEKLFF,TGTGCCAGCAGTCGGGGCCTTAATGAAAAACTGTTTTTT
TRBJ2-7,NA,TRBV6-5,few,CASSYGQYF,TGTGCCAGCAGTTACGGGCAGTACTTC
TRBJ2-3,TRBD2,TRBV3-1,few,CASSQLSGRGTDTQYF,TGTGCCAGCAGCCAACTGAGCGGGAGAGGGACAGATACGCAGTATTTT
TRBJ2-3,NA,TRBV6-2/TRBV6-3,NA,CASSYSLAADTQYF,TGTGCCAGCAGTTACTCTTTAGCGGCCGATACGCAGTATTTT
TRBJ2-1,NA,TRBV6-2/TRBV6-3,NA,CASRPLGNEQFF,TGTGCCAGCAGGCCACTGGGGAATGAGCAGTTCTTC
TRBJ2-1,NA,TRBV20-1,NA,CSARLRDTTYNEQFF,TGCAGTGCTAGATTACGGGACACCACCTACAATGAGCAGTTCTTC
TRBJ2-7,NA,TRBV20-1,NA,CSARPRAYEQYF,TGCAGTGCTAGGCCCCGGGCCTACGAGCAGTACTTC
TRBJ1-5,NA,TRBV4-3,NA,CASSQVLDQPQHF,TGCGCCAGCAGCCAGGTCTTAGATCAGCCCCAGCATTTT
TRBJ1-5,NA,TRBV27,NA,CASSPSRAGGWIGNQPQHF,TGTGCCAGCAGTCCCAGCAGGGCAGGAGGATGGATAGGCAATCAGCCCCAGCATTTT
TRBJ2-1,TRBD2,TRBV7-9,NA,CASNSAGGWDEQFF,TGTGCCAGCAACTCAGCGGGGGGCTGGGATGAGCAGTTCTTC
TRBJ2-3,NA,TRBV12-3/TRBV12-4,few,CASSPVVRDTQYF,TGTGCCAGCAGCCCTGTAGTTCGGGATACGCAGTATTTT
TRBJ1-2,NA,TRBV12-3/TRBV12-4,NA,CVSNRRDNNYGYTF,TGTGTCAGCAATAGAAGGGACAATAACTATGGCTACACCTTC
TRBJ2-4,NA,TRBV12-3/TRBV12-4,NA,CASRGRGRGGNIQYF,TGTGCCAGCAGAGGGAGGGGGCGAGGGGGAAACATTCAGTACTTC